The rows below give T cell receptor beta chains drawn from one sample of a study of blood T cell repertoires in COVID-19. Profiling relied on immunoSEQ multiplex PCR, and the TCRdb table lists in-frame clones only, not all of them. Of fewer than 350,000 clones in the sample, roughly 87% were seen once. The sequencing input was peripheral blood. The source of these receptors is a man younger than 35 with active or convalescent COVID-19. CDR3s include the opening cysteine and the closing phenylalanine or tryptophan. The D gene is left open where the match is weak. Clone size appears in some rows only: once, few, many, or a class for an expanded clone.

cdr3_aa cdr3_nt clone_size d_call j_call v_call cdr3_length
CASRSEDSYNEQFF TGTGCCAGCAGAAGCGAGGACAGCTACAATGAGCAGTTCTTC NA NA TRBJ2-1 TRBV7-9 14
CASIGWTLYF TGTGCCAGTATTGGATGGACACTCTACTTC NA NA TRBJ1-2 TRBV19 10
CASSFSNQPQHF TGTGCCAGCAGTTTCTCGAATCAGCCCCAGCATTTT NA NA TRBJ1-5 TRBV12-3/TRBV12-4 12
CASSHGQGSYEQYF TGTGCCAGCAGCCACGGACAGGGTTCCTACGAGCAGTACTTC NA TRBD1 TRBJ2-7 TRBV3-1/TRBV3-2 14
CSGKDSIGYTF TGCAGCGGGAAGGACAGTATTGGCTACACCTTC few NA TRBJ1-2 TRBV29-1 11
CASSLGGQGTIYEQFF TGCGCCAGCAGCTTGGGTGGACAGGGAACGATTTATGAGCAGTTCTTC NA TRBD1 TRBJ2-1 TRBV5-1 16
CASGIPGLAGAEQYF TGTGCCAGCGGTATTCCGGGACTAGCGGGGGCTGAGCAGTACTTC NA TRBD2 TRBJ2-7 TRBV6-5 15
CASSPLTDHNEQFF TGCGCCAGCAGCCCGCTGACAGACCACAATGAGCAGTTCTTC NA NA TRBJ2-1 TRBV4-1 14
CASSPLGVEGGGHLDTQYF TGTGCCAGCAGCCCCCTAGGGGTGGAGGGCGGGGGGCATCTAGATACGCAGTATTTT NA TRBD2 TRBJ2-3 TRBV9 19
CASSPRDRGQETQYF TGTGCCAGCAGCCCCCGGGACAGGGGACAAGAGACCCAGTACTTC NA TRBD1 TRBJ2-5 TRBV11-2 15
CASSLDGFHTEAFF TGTGCCAGCAGCTTAGACGGGTTTCACACTGAAGCTTTCTTT NA NA TRBJ1-1 TRBV11-3 14
CASSSGTDITNQPQHF TGTGCCAGCAGTTCCGGGACAGACATTACGAATCAGCCCCAGCATTTT many TRBD1 TRBJ1-5 TRBV6-5 16
CASSGGGARETQYF TGTGCCAGCAGTGGAGGGGGGGCCCGCGAGACCCAGTACTTC NA NA TRBJ2-5 TRBV7-2 14
CATSAGNGGEQFF TGTGCCACCAGTGCGGGAAATGGCGGTGAGCAGTTCTTC NA NA TRBJ2-1 TRBV24-1 13
CSVEEWAVSGNTIYF TGCAGCGTTGAAGAATGGGCCGTCTCTGGAAACACCATATATTTT NA NA TRBJ1-3 TRBV29-1 15
CASHKWGTTNEKLFF TGTGCCAGCCACAAGTGGGGGACTACTAATGAAAAACTGTTTTTT NA NA TRBJ1-4 TRBV19 15
CASSIGRDSSYEQYF TGTGCCAGCAGCATCGGACGGGACAGCTCCTACGAGCAGTACTTC once TRBD1 TRBJ2-7 TRBV9 15
CASRDRTLNTEAFF TGTGCCAGTAGGGACAGGACCCTCAACACTGAAGCTTTCTTT NA TRBD1 TRBJ1-1 TRBV19 14
CASSRQASGNTIYF TGTGCCAGCAGTCGACAGGCCTCTGGAAACACCATATATTTT NA NA TRBJ1-3 TRBV6-2/TRBV6-3 14
CSVETPGLAAFLPTDTQYF TGCAGCGTTGAAACGCCGGGACTAGCGGCGTTCCTTCCGACAGATACGCAGTATTTT NA TRBD2 TRBJ2-3 TRBV29-1 19
CASSFPGTGDGYTF TGTGCCAGCAGCTTCCCCGGGACAGGGGATGGCTACACCTTC NA TRBD1 TRBJ1-2 TRBV7-2 14
CASSYSNPAGNTIYF TGTGCCAGCAGTTACTCGAATCCTGCGGGGAACACCATATATTTT NA NA TRBJ1-3 TRBV6-5 15
CASSQGWVEVNTEAFF TGTGCCAGCAGCCAAGGATGGGTGGAGGTTAACACTGAAGCTTTCTTT once NA TRBJ1-1 TRBV3-1/TRBV3-2 16
CASSSPGTGELFF TGTGCCAGCAGTTCCCCGGGCACCGGGGAGCTGTTTTTT NA NA TRBJ2-2 TRBV6-5 13
CASSETEGTYEQYF TGTGCCAGCAGTGAGACGGAGGGTACCTACGAGCAGTACTTC NA NA TRBJ2-7 TRBV25-1 14
CASSQAQGDTQYF TGTGCCAGCAGCCAAGCTCAGGGGGATACGCAGTATTTT NA NA TRBJ2-3 TRBV3-1/TRBV3-2 13
CASSLGTANYGYTF TGTGCCAGCAGCTTGGGTACAGCTAACTATGGCTACACCTTC NA NA TRBJ1-2 TRBV5-6 14
CASSDWTRGHGYEQYF TGTGCCAGCAGTGACTGGACGCGGGGTCACGGCTACGAGCAGTACTTC NA NA TRBJ2-7 TRBV6-4 16
CASSLLPSPHNEQFF TGTGCCAGCAGCTTACTCCCTTCCCCCCACAATGAGCAGTTCTTC NA NA TRBJ2-1 TRBV7-2 15
CASSLMGPGQPQHF TGCGCCAGCAGCTTGATGGGTCCAGGTCAGCCCCAGCATTTT NA NA TRBJ1-5 TRBV5-1 14
CASTFGHNYGYTF TGTGCCAGCACCTTCGGACATAACTATGGCTACACCTTC NA NA TRBJ1-2 TRBV12-3/TRBV12-4 13
CAISEWMGGGGKEQYF TGTGCCATCAGTGAGTGGATGGGGGGGGGCGGAAAAGAGCAGTACTTC NA NA TRBJ2-7 TRBV10-3 16
CASSLAGHLINNSPLHF TGTGCCAGCAGTTTGGCGGGGCACCTAATTAATAATTCACCCCTCCACTTT NA NA TRBJ1-6 TRBV27 17
CASSTGVRTEAFF TGTGCCAGCAGTACAGGAGTGAGGACTGAAGCTTTCTTT once NA TRBJ1-1 TRBV28 13
CASSSPNYGYTF TGTGCCAGCAGTTCTCCTAACTATGGCTACACCTTC NA NA TRBJ1-2 TRBV12-3/TRBV12-4 12